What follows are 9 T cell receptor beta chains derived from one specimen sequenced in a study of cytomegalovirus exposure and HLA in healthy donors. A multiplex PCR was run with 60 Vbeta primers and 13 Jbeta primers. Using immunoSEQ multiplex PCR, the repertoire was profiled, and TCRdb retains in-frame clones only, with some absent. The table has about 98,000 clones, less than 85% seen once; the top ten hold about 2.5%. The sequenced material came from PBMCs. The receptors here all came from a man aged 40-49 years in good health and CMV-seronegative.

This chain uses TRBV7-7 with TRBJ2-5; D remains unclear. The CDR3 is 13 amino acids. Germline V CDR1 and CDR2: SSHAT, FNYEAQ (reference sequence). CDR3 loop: CANSRNPQETQYF. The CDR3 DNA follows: TGTGCTAATTCTAGGAACCCCCAAGAGACCCAGTACTTC.

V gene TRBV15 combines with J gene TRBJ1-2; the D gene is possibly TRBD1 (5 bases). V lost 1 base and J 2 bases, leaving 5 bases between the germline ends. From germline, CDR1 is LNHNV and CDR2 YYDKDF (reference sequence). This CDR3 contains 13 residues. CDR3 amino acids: CATSRAGNYGYTF. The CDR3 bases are TGTGCCACCAGCAGAGCAGGGAACTATGGCTACACCTTC.

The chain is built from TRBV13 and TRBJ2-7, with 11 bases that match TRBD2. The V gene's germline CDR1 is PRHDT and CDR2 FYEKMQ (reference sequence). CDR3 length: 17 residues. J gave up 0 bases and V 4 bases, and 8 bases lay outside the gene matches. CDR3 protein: CASSSVSGGAGSYEQYF. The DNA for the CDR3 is TGTGCCAGCAGCTCCGTTAGCGGGGGGGCCGGCTCCTACGAGCAGTACTTC.

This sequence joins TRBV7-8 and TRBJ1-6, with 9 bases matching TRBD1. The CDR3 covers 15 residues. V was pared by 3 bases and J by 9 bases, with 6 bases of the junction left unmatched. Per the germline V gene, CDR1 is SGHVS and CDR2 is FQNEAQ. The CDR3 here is CASSLTGGMSSPLHF. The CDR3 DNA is TGTGCCAGCAGCTTGACAGGGGGGATGAGTTCACCCCTCCACTTT.

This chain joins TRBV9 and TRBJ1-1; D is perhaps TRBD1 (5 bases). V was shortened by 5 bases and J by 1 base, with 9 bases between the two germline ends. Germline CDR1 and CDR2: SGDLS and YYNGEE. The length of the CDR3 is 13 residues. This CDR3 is CASSRGGNTEAFF. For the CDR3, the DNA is TGTGCCAGCAGTCGGGGGGGGAACACTGAAGCTTTCTTT.

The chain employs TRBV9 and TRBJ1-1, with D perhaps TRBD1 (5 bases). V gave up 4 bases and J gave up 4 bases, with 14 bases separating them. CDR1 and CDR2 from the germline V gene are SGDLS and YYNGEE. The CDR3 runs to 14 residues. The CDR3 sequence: CASSTRGAGTEAFF. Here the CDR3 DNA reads TGTGCCAGCAGCACCCGCGGGGCGGGCACTGAAGCTTTCTTT.

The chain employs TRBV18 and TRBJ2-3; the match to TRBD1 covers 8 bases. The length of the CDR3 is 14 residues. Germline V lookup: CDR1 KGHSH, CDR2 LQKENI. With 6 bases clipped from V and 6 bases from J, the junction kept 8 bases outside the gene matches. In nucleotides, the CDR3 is TGTGCCAGCTCCCCGCCAGGGGGCAGGGATACGCAGTATTTT. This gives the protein CASSPPGGRDTQYF.

CDR3 sequence: CAIPDREGYGYTF. The DNA for the CDR3 is TGTGCCATACCGGACAGGGAGGGGTATGGCTACACCTTC. The V call is TRBV7-9, the J call TRBJ1-2, with 8 bases identical to TRBD1. CDR1 is SEHNR, CDR2 FQNEAQ, per germline (reference sequence). V trimming: 10 bases; J trimming: 5 bases; junction bases outside the gene matches: 9. The CDR3 spans 13 residues.

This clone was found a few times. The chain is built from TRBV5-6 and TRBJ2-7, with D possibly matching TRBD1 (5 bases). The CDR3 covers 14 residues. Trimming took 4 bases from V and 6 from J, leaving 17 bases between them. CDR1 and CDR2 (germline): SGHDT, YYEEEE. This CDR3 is CASSLRVGVREQYF. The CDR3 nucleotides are TGTGCCAGCAGCCTCCGGGTAGGGGTCCGCGAGCAGTACTTC.